This TCR beta chain comes out of a study of human T cells and chemical hapten exposure. At the level of the study: It was small differences in pooled library volume that mainly caused per-sample TCR yields to vary.

Sample time point: patch test 2, 6 weeks after DPC sensitization. Treatment: therapeutic diphenylcyclopropenone sensitization with weekly scalp DPC. Individual cDNA molecules (in the library) carried attached unique molecular identifiers. TCRdb called the RACE reads again in MiXCR, with one record for every CDR3 protein. Among about 85,000 distinct CDR3 sequences listed, 11% were seen once. This clonotype has ten or more counts. This sequence was found in a man between 18 and 29 years old with alopecia areata. Some clones in this sample may be carry-over from other donors' samples. Sequenced material: whole blood, taken in connection with sensitization to the hapten diphenylcyclopropenone (DPC).

CDR3 sequence reads: CASGDGLHQPQHF. As DNA, the CDR3 is TGTGCCAGCGGGGACGGCCTACATCAGCCCCAGCATTTT. The rearrangement uses TRBV11-2 and TRBJ1-5, with D tentatively TRBD1 (5 bases). Per the germline V gene, CDR1 is SGHAT and CDR2 is FQNNGV. The V end was cut by 8 bases, the J end by 5 bases, with 13 bases between. This CDR3 is 13 amino acids long.